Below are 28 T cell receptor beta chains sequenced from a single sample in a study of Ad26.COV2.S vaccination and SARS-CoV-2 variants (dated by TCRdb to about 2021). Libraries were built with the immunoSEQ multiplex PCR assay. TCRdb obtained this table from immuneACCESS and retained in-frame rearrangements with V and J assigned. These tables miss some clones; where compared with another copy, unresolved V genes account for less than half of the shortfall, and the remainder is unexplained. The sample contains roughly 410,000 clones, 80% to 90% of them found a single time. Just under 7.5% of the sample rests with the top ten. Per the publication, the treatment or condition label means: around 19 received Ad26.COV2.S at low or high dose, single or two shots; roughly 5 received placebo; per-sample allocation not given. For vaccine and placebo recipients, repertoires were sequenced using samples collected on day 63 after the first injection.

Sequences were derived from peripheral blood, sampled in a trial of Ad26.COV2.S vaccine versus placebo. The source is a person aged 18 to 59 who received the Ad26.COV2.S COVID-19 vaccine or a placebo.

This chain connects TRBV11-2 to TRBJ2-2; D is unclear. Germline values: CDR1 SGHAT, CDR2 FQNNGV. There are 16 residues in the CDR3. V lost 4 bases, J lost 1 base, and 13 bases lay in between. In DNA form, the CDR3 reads TGTGCCAGCAGCTCCCTGTATTTCGGGAACACCGGGGAGCTGTTTTTT. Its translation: CASSSLYFGNTGELFF.

The CDR3 sequence: CASSPLPGGSSTDTQYF. CDR3 sequence (DNA): TGTGCCAGCAGTCCCTTACCTGGCGGGAGTAGCACAGATACGCAGTATTTT. V and J are TRBV6-6 and TRBJ2-3, with 7 bases that match TRBD2. V was clipped by 5 bases and J by 0 bases; unmatched bases: 11. Germline V CDR1 and CDR2: MNHNY, SVGAGI (reference sequence). CDR3 length: 17 residues.

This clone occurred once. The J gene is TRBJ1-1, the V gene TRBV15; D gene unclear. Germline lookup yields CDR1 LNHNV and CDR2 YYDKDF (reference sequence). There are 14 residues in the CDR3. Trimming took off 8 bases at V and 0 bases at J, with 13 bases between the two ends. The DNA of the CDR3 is TGTGCCACCCGACGCGACCATTTGAACACTGAAGCTTTCTTT. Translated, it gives CATRRDHLNTEAFF.

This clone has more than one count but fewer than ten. The CDR3 region is CASSPTPNTEAFF. In DNA form, the CDR3 reads TGTGCCAGCAGCCCAACACCGAACACTGAAGCTTTCTTT. The chain combines TRBV7-9 with TRBJ1-1; the D is unclear. The CDR3 has 13 residues. Trimming stripped 5 bases from V and 1 base from J, with 8 bases between. Looked up from germline, CDR1 is SEHNR and CDR2 is FQNEAQ (reference sequence).

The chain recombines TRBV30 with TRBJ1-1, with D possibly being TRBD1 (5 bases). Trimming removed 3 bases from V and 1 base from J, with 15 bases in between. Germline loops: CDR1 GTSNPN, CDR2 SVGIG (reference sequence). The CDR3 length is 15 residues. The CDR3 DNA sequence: TGTGCCTGGAGCGCTTCGGGACCTCGGAACACTGAAGCTTTCTTT. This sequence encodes CAWSASGPRNTEAFF.

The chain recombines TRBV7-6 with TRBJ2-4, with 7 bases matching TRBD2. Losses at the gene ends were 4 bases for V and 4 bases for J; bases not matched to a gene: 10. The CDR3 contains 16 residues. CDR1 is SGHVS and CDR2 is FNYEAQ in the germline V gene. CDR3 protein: CASSSGPGRGKNIQYF. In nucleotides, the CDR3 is TGTGCCAGCAGCTCCGGTCCAGGGAGGGGTAAAAACATTCAGTACTTC.

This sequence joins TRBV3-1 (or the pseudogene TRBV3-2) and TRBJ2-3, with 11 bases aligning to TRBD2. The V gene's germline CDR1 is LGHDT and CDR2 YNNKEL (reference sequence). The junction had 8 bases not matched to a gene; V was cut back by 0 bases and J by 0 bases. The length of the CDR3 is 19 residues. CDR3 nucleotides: TGTGCCAGCAGCCAAGATTTAGGACTAGCGGGCTCTAGCACAGATACGCAGTATTTT. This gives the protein CASSQDLGLAGSSTDTQYF.

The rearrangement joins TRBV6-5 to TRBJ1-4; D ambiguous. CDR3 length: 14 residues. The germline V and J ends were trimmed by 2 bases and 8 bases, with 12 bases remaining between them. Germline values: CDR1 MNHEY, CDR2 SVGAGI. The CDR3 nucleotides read TGTGCCAGCAGTTACGGAGGGTCGGACGAAAAACTGTTTTTT. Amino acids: CASSYGGSDEKLFF.

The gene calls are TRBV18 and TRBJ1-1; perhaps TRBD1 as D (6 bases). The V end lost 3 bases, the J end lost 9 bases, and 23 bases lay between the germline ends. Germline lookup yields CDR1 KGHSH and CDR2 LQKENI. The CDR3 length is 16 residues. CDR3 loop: CASSPRLDSTKRKAFF. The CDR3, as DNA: TGTGCCAGCTCACCTCGCTTGGACAGTACCAAAAGGAAAGCTTTCTTT. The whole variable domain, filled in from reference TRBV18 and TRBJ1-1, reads NAGVMQNPRHLVRRRGQEARLRCSPMKGHSHVYWYRQLPEEGLKFMVYLQKENIIDESGMPKERFSAEFPKEGPSILRIQQVVRGDSAAYFCASSPRLDSTKRKAFFGQGTRLTVV.

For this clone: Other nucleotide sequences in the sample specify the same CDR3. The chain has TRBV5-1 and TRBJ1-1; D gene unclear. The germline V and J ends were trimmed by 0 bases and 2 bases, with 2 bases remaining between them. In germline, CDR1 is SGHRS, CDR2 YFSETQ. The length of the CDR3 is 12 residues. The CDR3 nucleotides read TGCGCCAGCAGCTTGGCCAACACTGAAGCTTTCTTT. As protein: CASSLANTEAFF.

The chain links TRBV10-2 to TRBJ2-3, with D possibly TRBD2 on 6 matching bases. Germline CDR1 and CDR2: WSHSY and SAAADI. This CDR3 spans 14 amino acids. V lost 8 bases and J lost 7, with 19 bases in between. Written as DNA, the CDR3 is TGCGCCAGCCGGGGGACTTCCGGCGGATATACGCAGTATTTT. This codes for CASRGTSGGYTQYF.

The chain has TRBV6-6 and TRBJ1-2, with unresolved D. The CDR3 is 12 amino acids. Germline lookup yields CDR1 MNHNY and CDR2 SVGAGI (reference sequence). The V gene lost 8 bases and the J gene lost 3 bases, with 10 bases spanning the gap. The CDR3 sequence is CASAPGDYGYTF. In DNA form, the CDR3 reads TGTGCCAGCGCACCCGGCGACTATGGCTACACCTTC.

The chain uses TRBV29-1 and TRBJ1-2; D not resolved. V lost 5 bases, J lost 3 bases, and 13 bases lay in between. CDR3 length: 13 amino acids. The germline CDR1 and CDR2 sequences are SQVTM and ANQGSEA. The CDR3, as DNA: TGCAGCGTTTCCCGGAGGACGGACTATGGCTACACCTTC. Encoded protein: CSVSRRTDYGYTF.

CDR3 sequence: CASEGLHYEQYF. As DNA, the CDR3 is TGTGCCAGTGAGGGATTACACTACGAGCAGTACTTC. This chain links TRBV7-9 with TRBJ2-7; a possible D gene is TRBD2 (5 bases). CDR1 and CDR2 (germline): SEHNR, FQNEAQ (reference sequence). This CDR3 contains 12 residues. The V gene lost 9 bases and the J gene lost 3 bases, with 12 bases spanning the gap.

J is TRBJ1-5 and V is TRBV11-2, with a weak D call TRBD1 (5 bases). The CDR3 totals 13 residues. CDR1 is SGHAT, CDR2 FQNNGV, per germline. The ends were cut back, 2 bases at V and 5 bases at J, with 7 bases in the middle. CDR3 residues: CASSLSTDQPQHF. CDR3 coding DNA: TGTGCCAGCAGCTTATCGACAGATCAGCCCCAGCATTTT.

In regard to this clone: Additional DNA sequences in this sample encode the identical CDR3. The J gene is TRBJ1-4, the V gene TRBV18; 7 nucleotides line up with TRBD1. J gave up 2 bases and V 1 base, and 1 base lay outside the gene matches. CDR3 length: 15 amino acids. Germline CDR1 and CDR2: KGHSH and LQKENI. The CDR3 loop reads CASSPQGATNEKLFF. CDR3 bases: TGTGCCAGCTCACCACAGGGGGCGACTAATGAAAAACTGTTTTTT.

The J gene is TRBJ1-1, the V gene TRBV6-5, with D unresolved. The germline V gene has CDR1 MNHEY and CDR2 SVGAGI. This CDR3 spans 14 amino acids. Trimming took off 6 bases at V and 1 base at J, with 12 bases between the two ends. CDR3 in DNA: TGTGCCAGCAGCCTAGGACGGCCGAACACTGAAGCTTTCTTT. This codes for CASSLGRPNTEAFF.

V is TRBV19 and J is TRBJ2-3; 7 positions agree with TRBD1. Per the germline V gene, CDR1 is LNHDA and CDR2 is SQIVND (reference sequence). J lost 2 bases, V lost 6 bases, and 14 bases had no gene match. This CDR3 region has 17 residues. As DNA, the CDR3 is TGTGCCAGTAGAAACCCGACAGGGCAGGGATTCACAGATACGCAGTATTTT. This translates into CASRNPTGQGFTDTQYF.

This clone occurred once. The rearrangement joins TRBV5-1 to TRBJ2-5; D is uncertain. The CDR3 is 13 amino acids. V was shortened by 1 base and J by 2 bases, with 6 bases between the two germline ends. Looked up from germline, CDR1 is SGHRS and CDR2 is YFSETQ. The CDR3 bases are TGCGCCAGCAGCTTGCATCCGCAAGAGACCCAGTACTTC. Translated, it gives CASSLHPQETQYF.

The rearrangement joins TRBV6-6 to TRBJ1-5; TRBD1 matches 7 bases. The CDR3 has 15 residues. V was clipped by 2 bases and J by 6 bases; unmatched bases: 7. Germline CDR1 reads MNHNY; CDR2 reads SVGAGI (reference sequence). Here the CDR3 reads CASSYGDSSAQPQHF. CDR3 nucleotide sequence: TGTGCCAGCAGTTACGGGGACAGCAGTGCTCAGCCCCAGCATTTT.

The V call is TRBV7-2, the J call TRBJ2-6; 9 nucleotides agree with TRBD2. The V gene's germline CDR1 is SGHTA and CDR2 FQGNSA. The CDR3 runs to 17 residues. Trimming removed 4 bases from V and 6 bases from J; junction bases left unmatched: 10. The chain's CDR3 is CASSSRGLASEANVLTF. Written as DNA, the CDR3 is TGTGCCAGCAGCTCCCGGGGACTAGCATCAGAGGCCAACGTCCTGACTTTC.

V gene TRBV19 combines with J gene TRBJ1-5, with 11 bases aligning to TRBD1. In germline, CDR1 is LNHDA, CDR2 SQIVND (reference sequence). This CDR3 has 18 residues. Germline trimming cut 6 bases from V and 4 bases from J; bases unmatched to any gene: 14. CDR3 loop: CASSPWGGQGAMNQPQHF. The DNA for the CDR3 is TGTGCCAGTAGCCCATGGGGAGGACAGGGGGCGATGAATCAGCCCCAGCATTTT.

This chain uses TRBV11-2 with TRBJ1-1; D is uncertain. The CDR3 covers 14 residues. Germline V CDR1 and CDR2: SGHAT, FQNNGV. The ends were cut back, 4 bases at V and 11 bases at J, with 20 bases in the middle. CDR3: CASSSHLGGEWAFF. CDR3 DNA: TGTGCCAGCAGCTCGCATTTAGGCGGAGAGTGGGCTTTCTTT.

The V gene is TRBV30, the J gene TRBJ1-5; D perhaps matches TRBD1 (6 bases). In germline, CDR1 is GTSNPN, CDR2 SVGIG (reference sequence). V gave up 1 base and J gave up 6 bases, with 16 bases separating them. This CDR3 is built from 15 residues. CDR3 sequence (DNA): TGTGCCTGGAGTGAGGGACAACTAGGGAGTCAGCCCCAGCATTTT. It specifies CAWSEGQLGSQPQHF.

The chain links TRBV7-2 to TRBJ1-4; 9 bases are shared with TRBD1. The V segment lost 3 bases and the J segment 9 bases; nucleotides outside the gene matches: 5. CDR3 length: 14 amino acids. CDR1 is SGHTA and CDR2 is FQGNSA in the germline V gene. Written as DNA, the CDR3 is TGTGCCAGCAGCTTCACACAGGGGGCGAAAAAACTGTTTTTT. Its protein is CASSFTQGAKKLFF.

The CDR3 reads CASSTDRVTQYF. CDR3 DNA sequence: TGCGCCAGCAGCACGGACCGGGTTACCCAGTACTTC. The V and J genes are TRBV5-1 and TRBJ2-5; D unresolved. The CDR3 totals 12 residues. Germline CDR1 is SGHRS and CDR2 is YFSETQ. The V end was cut by 4 bases, the J end by 8 bases, with 12 bases between.

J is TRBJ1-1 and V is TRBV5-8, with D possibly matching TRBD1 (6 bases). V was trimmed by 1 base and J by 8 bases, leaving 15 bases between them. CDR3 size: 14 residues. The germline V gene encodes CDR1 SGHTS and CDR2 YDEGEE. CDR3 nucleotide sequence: TGTGCCAGCAGCTTGACAGGGATTGGGCCCGAAGCTTTCTTT. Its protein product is CASSLTGIGPEAFF.

This CDR3 is CSVGHGYNSPLHF. The CDR3 DNA reads TGCAGCGTTGGTCACGGTTATAATTCACCCCTCCACTTT. V and J are TRBV29-1 and TRBJ1-6; D gene ambiguous. Germline loops: CDR1 SQVTM, CDR2 ANQGSEA. The CDR3 is 13 residues long. The V end lost 4 bases, the J end lost 4 bases, and 8 bases lay between the germline ends.